These 25 T cell receptor beta chains originate from one sample sequenced in a study of molecular identifiers for immune sequencing clone quantification. TCRdb reprocessed the PCR reads via MiXCR and lists one record per CDR3 protein. The table lists roughly 55,000 distinct CDR3 sequences, roughly 36% of them singletons. Sequencing was done on a sample of naive CD8+ T cells from blood, with Jurkat cell RNA spiked in. Subset given: FACS-sorted CD8+CD4-CCR7+CD45RA+ naive T cells. The origin of the receptors is a human donor in good health. Some libraries in this study had Jurkat cell RNA spiked in.

As concerns this clonotype: At one end the junction does not follow the germline gene, possibly because of a read error. The genes are TRBV20-1 and TRBJ2-7; weak D call: TRBD2 (6 bases). Germline V gene data show CDR1 as DFQATT and CDR2 as SNEGSKA (reference sequence). This CDR3 comprises 13 residues. CDR3 loop: CSQTGTGAYGQYF. In nucleotides, the CDR3 is TGCAGTCAAACCGGGACTGGTGCCTACGGGCAGTACTTC.

This clonotype appeared many times. This chain uses TRBV6-5 with TRBJ1-4; D is possibly TRBD1 (5 bases). The CDR3 has 13 residues. Germline CDR1 MNHEY, CDR2 SVGAGI. Between the trimmed V and J ends, which lost 8 bases and 8 bases, there was a span of 15 bases. The CDR3 bases are TGTGCCAGCCGAAACCAGGGTTACGAAAAACTGTTTTTT. Encoded protein: CASRNQGYEKLFF.

In this sample, this clonotype turned up many times. The chain has TRBV4-2 and TRBJ1-5; TRBD1 agrees at 8 bases. The CDR3 sequence is 14 residues long. Per germline, CDR1 LGHNA and CDR2 YNFKEQ. V was pared by 3 bases and J by 6 bases, with 4 bases of the junction left unmatched. As DNA, the CDR3 is TGTGCCAGCAGCCAGCTTACAGGGGGTCAGCCCCAGCATTTT. Protein: CASSQLTGGQPQHF.

This clonotype was recorded at least ten times. The gene calls are TRBV4-2 and TRBJ2-2; 9 bases align to TRBD1. V shed 7 bases, J shed 6 bases, and the junction held 6 bases outside the gene matches. CDR1 is LGHNA and CDR2 is YNFKEQ in the germline V gene. The length of the CDR3 is 14 residues. The CDR3: CASIPGQGAGELFF. The CDR3 coding sequence is TGTGCCAGCATCCCGGGACAGGGAGCCGGGGAGCTGTTTTTT.

The rearrangement uses TRBV4-3 and TRBJ2-4; no clear D. The germline V and J ends were trimmed by 0 bases and 1 base, with 7 bases remaining between them. Germline V gene lookup returns CDR1 LGHNA and CDR2 YSLEER. The CDR3 is made up of 15 amino acids. The CDR3 protein is CASSQDPSAKNIQYF. The CDR3 DNA is TGCGCCAGCAGCCAAGACCCCAGCGCCAAAAACATTCAGTACTTC.

This clonotype was recorded many times. V gene TRBV7-6 combines with J gene TRBJ2-5; the D is unclear. Germline CDR1 reads SGHVS; CDR2 reads FNYEAQ. This CDR3 spans 13 amino acids. With 6 bases removed from V and 1 base from J, the gap between germline ends came to 9 bases. The DNA for the CDR3 is TGTGCCAGCAGTGAACCCCCCCAAGAGACCCAGTACTTC. Translation gives CASSEPPQETQYF.

This clonotype showed up just a few times. The genes are TRBV20-1 and TRBJ2-1; TRBD1 aligns across 9 bases. The germline gives CDR1 DFQATT, CDR2 SNEGSKA (reference sequence). J lost 7 bases, V lost 4 bases, and 5 bases had no gene match. The CDR3 contains 13 residues. CDR3 amino acids: CSAKKDRGNEQFF. CDR3 DNA: TGCAGTGCTAAAAAGGACAGGGGTAATGAGCAGTTCTTC.

Notes on this clonotype: A read error may explain this, as a much larger clone is one base away. This chain links TRBV28 with TRBJ1-5; unclear D gene. CDR3 length: 14 amino acids. CDR1 is MDHEN, CDR2 SYDVKM, per germline. The CDR3 loop reads CASCFRQANQPQHF. The CDR3 coding sequence is TGTGCCAGCTGTTTCCGGCAGGCAAATCAGCCCCAGCATTTT.

The rearrangement uses TRBV6-2 or TRBV6-3 and TRBJ2-4, with 8 bases that match TRBD1. Germline values: CDR1 MNHEY, CDR2 SVGEGT. The CDR3 spans 17 residues. V was pared by 5 bases and J by 2 bases, with 11 bases of the junction left unmatched. The CDR3 spells CASSDRDRSFSKNIQYF. CDR3 in DNA: TGTGCCAGCAGTGACCGGGACAGGTCCTTTTCCAAAAACATTCAGTACTTC.

Remarks on this clonotype: A clone one base away is much larger, so this may be a read error. The chain recombines TRBV28 with TRBJ2-5, with 7 bases matching TRBD2. Germline trimming cut 6 bases from V and 1 base from J; bases unmatched to any gene: 8. The CDR3 covers 15 residues. Per germline, CDR1 MDHEN and CDR2 SYDVKM. The CDR3 DNA reads as TGTGCCAGCAGGAGCGGGCTAGCGGTCCAAGAGACCCAGTACTTC. Encoded protein: CASRSGLAVQETQYF.

This clonotype was seen at least ten times. The chain recombines TRBV5-6 with TRBJ2-3; D is undetermined. There are 14 residues in the CDR3. The ends were cut back, 0 bases at V and 0 bases at J, with 5 bases in the middle. In germline, CDR1 is SGHDT, CDR2 YYEEEE. CDR3 in amino acids: CASSLGWSTDTQYF. CDR3 coding DNA: TGTGCCAGCAGCTTGGGATGGAGCACAGATACGCAGTATTTT. Combining the CDR3 with reference TRBV5-6 and TRBJ2-3 gives the whole variable domain DAGVTQSPTHLIKTRGQQVTLRCSPKSGHDTVSWYQQALGQGPQFIFQYYEEEERQRGNFPDRFSGHQFPNYSSELNVNALLLGDSALYLCASSLGWSTDTQYFGPGTRLTVL.

This clonotype was recorded once. The V and J genes are TRBV7-9 and TRBJ2-3, with D possibly matching TRBD2 (5 bases). Germline CDR1 and CDR2: SEHNR and FQNEAQ (reference sequence). The CDR3 length is 14 residues. The ends were cut back, 1 base at V and 4 bases at J, with 9 bases in the middle. The CDR3 bases are TGTGCCAGCAGCTTAGTGGGCGGGCCAGATACGCAGTATTTT. Translated, it gives CASSLVGGPDTQYF.

This clonotype was detected only a few times. The chain couples TRBV3-1 to TRBJ2-7, with D perhaps TRBD2 (6 bases). Germline V CDR1 and CDR2: LGHDT, YNNKEL (reference sequence). CDR3 length equals 12 residues. V was shortened by 3 bases and J by 7 bases, with 10 bases between the two germline ends. CDR3: CASSHPGVEQYF. In nucleotides, the CDR3 is TGTGCCAGCAGCCACCCGGGGGTTGAGCAGTACTTC.

This clonotype was seen repeatedly, ten times or more. The chain employs TRBV20-1 and TRBJ2-7; 8 bases are shared with TRBD2. The CDR3 covers 15 residues. J gave up 2 bases and V 5 bases, and 11 bases lay outside the gene matches. The germline CDR1 and CDR2 sequences are DFQATT and SNEGSKA (reference sequence). CDR3 nucleotide sequence: TGCAGTGCTCCTGACCTTAGCGGGACTACCTACGAGCAGTACTTC. The encoded protein is CSAPDLSGTTYEQYF.

This clonotype was seen repeatedly, ten times or more. This chain joins TRBV7-8 and TRBJ2-5; D possibly corresponds to TRBD2 (5 bases). The CDR3 totals 16 residues. The V end was cut by 1 base, the J end by 3 bases, with 15 bases between. Germline V gives CDR1 SGHVS, CDR2 FQNEAQ. This CDR3 reads CASSLVGGGLKETQYF. CDR3 nucleotide sequence: TGTGCCAGCAGCTTAGTGGGCGGCGGGTTAAAAGAGACCCAGTACTTC.

This clonotype has just one count. With a much larger clone just one base away, this may be a read error. This rearrangement joins TRBV10-3 to TRBJ2-7; D tentatively fits TRBD1 or TRBD2 (5 bases each). The V gene's germline CDR1 is ENHRY and CDR2 SYGVKD. CDR3 length equals 12 residues. Deletions cut 7 bases from V and 6 bases from J, with 13 bases between. The CDR3, as DNA: TGTGCCATCAAGGCGAGGGGTTTCGAGCAGTACTTC. Its protein product is CAIKARGFEQYF.

As for this clonotype: Without the conserved terminal phenylalanine or tryptophan, this CDR3 likely stems from a read error. This chain joins TRBV13 and TRBJ2-5; D ambiguous. The CDR3 contains 12 residues. CDR1 and CDR2 from the germline V gene are PRHDT and FYEKMQ (reference sequence). V was pared by 0 bases and J by 5 bases, with 4 bases between. The CDR3 sequence is CASSLGLETQYL. Here the CDR3 DNA reads TGTGCCAGCAGCTTAGGACTGGAGACCCAGTACCTC.

This clonotype was seen more than once but under ten times. The rearrangement links TRBV19 to TRBJ2-3, with TRBD1 as a possible D gene (6 bases). The germline V gene encodes CDR1 LNHDA and CDR2 SQIVND (reference sequence). The CDR3 is 16 residues long. Trimming stripped 5 bases from V and 3 bases from J, with 18 bases between. CDR3 protein: CASSFRGFFETDTQYF. The CDR3 DNA is TGTGCCAGTAGTTTCAGGGGTTTTTTTGAGACAGATACGCAGTATTTT.

Concerning this clonotype: Given a much more abundant clone one base away, this may be a read error. The chain couples TRBV28 to TRBJ2-3; no firm D call. In germline, CDR1 is MDHEN, CDR2 SYDVKM. This CDR3 comprises 17 residues. This CDR3 reads CASSSPSRRPNTDTLYF. The CDR3 nucleotides are TGTGCCAGCAGTTCGCCCTCCAGGCGCCCCAACACAGATACGCTGTATTTT.

Turning to this clonotype: A much larger clone is a single base away; this may be a read error. The chain has TRBV20-1 and TRBJ2-3; D possibly uses TRBD1 or TRBD2 (5 bases each). V was shortened by 5 bases and J by 10 bases, with 10 bases between the two germline ends. This CDR3 is built from 10 residues. Germline V gene data show CDR1 as DFQATT and CDR2 as SNEGSKA (reference sequence). The CDR3 protein is CSAHRDPQYF. For the CDR3, the DNA is TGCAGTGCTCACCGGGACCCGCAGTATTTT.

This clonotype was counted only a few times. Written as DNA, the CDR3 is TGTGCCAGCAGTTTAGGAGGCGGGGGTTCCTACGAGCAGTACTTC. Translating it yields CASSLGGGGSYEQYF. The chain has TRBV27 and TRBJ2-7; TRBD2 agrees at 7 bases. Germline V gives CDR1 MNHEY, CDR2 SMNVEV (reference sequence). The CDR3 consists of 15 residues. V was clipped by 2 bases and J by 1 base; unmatched bases: 5.

This clonotype came up a few times. A much larger clone is a single base away; this may be a read error. This chain uses TRBV10-2 with TRBJ1-5; possibly TRBD1 for D (5 bases). CDR3 length: 14 amino acids. Germline V CDR1 and CDR2: WSHSY, SAAADI. This CDR3 reads CASSPEVGDQPQQF. The CDR3 region has the DNA TGCGCCAGCAGTCCCGAGGTGGGGGATCAGCCCCAGCAATTT.

Worth noting for this clonotype: Since a much larger clone is just one base distant, this may be a read error. The rearrangement links TRBV5-3 to TRBJ2-7; the D gene is possibly TRBD2 (6 bases). TRBV5-3 is filed as an ORF, its function uncertain. CDR3 length equals 13 residues. The CDR3 DNA follows: TGTGCCAGCAGTCAGGGAGGCCCCTACGCGCAGTACTTC. This codes for CASSQGGPYAQYF.

In regard to this clonotype: A much larger clone differs from this one at a single base, so this may be a read error. The V call is TRBV12-3 or TRBV12-4, the J call TRBJ2-3; 7 positions agree with TRBD2. V shed 6 bases and J 1 base; nucleotides not matched to a gene: 7. CDR3 length: 15 residues. CDR3: CASSDRGVGTDTQYF. In nucleotides, the CDR3 is TGTGCCAGCAGCGACCGGGGGGTTGGCACAGATACGCAGTATTTT.

V gene TRBV27 combines with J gene TRBJ2-7; D is unclear. Germline CDR1 reads MNHEY; CDR2 reads SMNVEV (reference sequence). The V end was cut by 1 base, the J end by 1 base, with 8 bases between. This CDR3 has 14 amino acids. The chain's CDR3 is CASSLWLGSYEQYF. In DNA form, the CDR3 reads TGTGCCAGCAGTTTATGGCTGGGGTCCTACGAGCAGTACTTC.